The rows below give T cell receptor beta chains drawn from one sample of a study of blood T cell repertoires in COVID-19. Assay used: immunoSEQ multiplex PCR; TCRdb lists only in-frame clones, some missing. The sample shows around 60,000 clones, roughly 84% of them seen only once. The sample was peripheral blood. The origin of the receptors is a man in his 60s with COVID-19, enrolled during active disease. CDR3s include the opening cysteine and the closing phenylalanine or tryptophan. The order of the fields is D gene, clone size, V gene, J gene, CDR3 protein, CDR3 DNA. D genes are given only for firm matches. Rows may omit the clone size; those that give it use once, few, many or a size class.

d_call: .
clone_size: .
v_call: TRBV13
j_call: TRBJ2-7
cdr3_aa: CASSLVGRWPGSYEQYF
cdr3_nt: TGTGCCAGCAGCTTAGTTGGTCGGTGGCCAGGCTCCTACGAGCAGTACTTC

d_call: .
clone_size: .
v_call: TRBV5-1
j_call: TRBJ2-5
cdr3_aa: CASTNPGNQETQYF
cdr3_nt: TGCGCCAGCACCAACCCCGGGAACCAAGAGACCCAGTACTTC

d_call: .
clone_size: .
v_call: TRBV6-5
j_call: TRBJ2-5
cdr3_aa: CASSYGRVETQYF
cdr3_nt: TGTGCCAGCAGTTACGGTCGGGTAGAGACCCAGTACTTC

d_call: .
clone_size: .
v_call: TRBV6-4
j_call: TRBJ2-7
cdr3_aa: CASSTGGASYEQYF
cdr3_nt: TGTGCCAGCAGTACGGGCGGGGCCTCCTACGAGCAGTACTTC

d_call: TRBD2
clone_size: few
v_call: TRBV4-2
j_call: TRBJ2-7
cdr3_aa: CASSQAATSGLEQYF
cdr3_nt: TGTGCCAGCAGCCAAGCGGCGACTAGCGGGCTTGAGCAGTACTTC

d_call: TRBD1
clone_size: few
v_call: TRBV12-5
j_call: TRBJ1-6
cdr3_aa: CASGLRQGRGNSPLHF
cdr3_nt: TGTGCTAGTGGTTTGCGACAGGGACGTGGTAATTCACCCCTCCACTTT

d_call: .
clone_size: .
v_call: TRBV19
j_call: TRBJ2-1
cdr3_aa: CASSIQGPSAEQFF
cdr3_nt: TGTGCCAGTAGTATACAAGGCCCCAGCGCTGAGCAGTTCTTC

d_call: .
clone_size: .
v_call: TRBV10-3
j_call: TRBJ1-6
cdr3_aa: CAIMPDGGSPLHF
cdr3_nt: TGTGCCATCATGCCCGACGGGGGATCACCCCTCCACTTT

d_call: TRBD2
clone_size: once
v_call: TRBV9
j_call: TRBJ2-2
cdr3_aa: CASSVGLAGGPLAGELFF
cdr3_nt: TGTGCCAGCAGCGTAGGACTAGCGGGAGGGCCATTGGCCGGGGAGCTGTTTTTT

d_call: TRBD2
clone_size: .
v_call: TRBV5-1
j_call: TRBJ2-3
cdr3_aa: CASSSSGRITDTQYF
cdr3_nt: TGCGCCAGCAGCTCTAGCGGGAGGATAACAGATACGCAGTATTTT

d_call: .
clone_size: .
v_call: TRBV5-1
j_call: TRBJ2-7
cdr3_aa: CASSLSQGNEQYF
cdr3_nt: TGCGCCAGCAGCTTGTCGCAGGGAAACGAGCAGTACTTC

d_call: .
clone_size: .
v_call: TRBV7-3
j_call: TRBJ1-6
cdr3_aa: CASSLRGDTSPLHF
cdr3_nt: TGTGCCAGCAGCTTACGGGGTGATACCTCACCCCTCCACTTT

d_call: .
clone_size: .
v_call: TRBV5-1
j_call: TRBJ2-3
cdr3_aa: CASSAGAAGGDTQYF
cdr3_nt: TGCGCCAGCAGCGCGGGTGCCGCCGGGGGAGATACGCAGTATTTT

d_call: TRBD2
clone_size: .
v_call: TRBV9
j_call: TRBJ2-3
cdr3_aa: CASSVGIAGDTQYF
cdr3_nt: TGTGCCAGCAGCGTAGGCATAGCGGGAGATACGCAGTATTTT

d_call: TRBD1
clone_size: .
v_call: TRBV11-1
j_call: TRBJ2-7
cdr3_aa: CASSSSNRGSYEQYF
cdr3_nt: TGTGCCAGCAGCTCCTCCAACAGGGGATCCTACGAGCAGTACTTC

d_call: .
clone_size: .
v_call: TRBV14
j_call: TRBJ1-1
cdr3_aa: CASSPEAGLNTEAFF
cdr3_nt: TGTGCCAGCAGCCCAGAGGCAGGGTTGAACACTGAAGCTTTCTTT

d_call: TRBD2
clone_size: once
v_call: TRBV7-6
j_call: TRBJ2-1
cdr3_aa: CASSPVGTSGSSNEQFF
cdr3_nt: TGTGCCAGCAGCCCCGTTGGGACTAGCGGGAGTTCCAATGAGCAGTTCTTC

d_call: TRBD2
clone_size: many
v_call: TRBV24-1
j_call: TRBJ2-2
cdr3_aa: CATRASGNTGELFF
cdr3_nt: TGTGCCACCAGGGCTAGCGGGAACACCGGGGAGCTGTTTTTT

d_call: .
clone_size: .
v_call: TRBV7-3
j_call: TRBJ2-1
cdr3_aa: CASSSGQQVNEQFF
cdr3_nt: TGTGCCAGCAGCTCCGGACAGCAGGTCAATGAGCAGTTCTTC

d_call: TRBD2
clone_size: .
v_call: TRBV7-3
j_call: TRBJ2-5
cdr3_aa: CASSQGLAGGETQYF
cdr3_nt: TGTGCCAGCAGCCAGGGACTAGCGGGAGGAGAGACCCAGTACTTC